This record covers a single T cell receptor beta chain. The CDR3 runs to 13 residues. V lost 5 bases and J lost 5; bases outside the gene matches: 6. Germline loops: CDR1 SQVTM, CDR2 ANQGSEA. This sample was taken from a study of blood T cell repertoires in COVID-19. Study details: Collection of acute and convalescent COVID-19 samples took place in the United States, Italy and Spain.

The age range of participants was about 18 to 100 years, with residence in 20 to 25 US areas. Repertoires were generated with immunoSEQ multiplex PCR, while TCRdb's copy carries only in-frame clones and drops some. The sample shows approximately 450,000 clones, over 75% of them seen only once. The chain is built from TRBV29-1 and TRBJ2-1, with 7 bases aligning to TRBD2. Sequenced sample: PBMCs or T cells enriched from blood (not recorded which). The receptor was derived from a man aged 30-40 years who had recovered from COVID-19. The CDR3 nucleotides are TGCAGCGTTCGGCGGGAGTGGGACAATGAGCAGTTCTTC. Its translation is CSVRREWDNEQFF.